What follows describes a single T cell receptor beta chain. The data derive from a study of shared clonotypes between healthy human individuals. Study-wide context: Donors were a couple of women and a few men aged 18 to 49.

CDR3 length equals 15 residues. V lost 6 bases and J 0 bases, leaving 16 bases between the germline ends. Germline-derived CDR1 and CDR2 are SGHRS and YFSETQ. This table comes from immunoSEQ multiplex PCR, and its TCRdb copy is limited to in-frame clones, with some not included. The sample lists roughly 1,800,000 clones, about 95% seen once, with 0.95% to 1.5% in the top ten. CD45RO-negative cells were positively selected for CCR7, leaving out terminally differentiated effector memory CD45RA+ cells. The receptor's source is a man between 18 and 35 years old in good health. This chain connects TRBV5-1 to TRBJ2-7; D is unclear. Sequences were obtained from naive CD8+ T cells sorted from blood. CDR3 bases: TGCGCCAGCATCCCGGACCTCTCGGCCTCCTACGAGCAGTACTTC. Translating it yields CASIPDLSASYEQYF. Full variable domain (rest looked up from reference TRBV5-1 and TRBJ2-7): KAGVTQTPRYLIKTRGQQVTLSCSPISGHRSVSWYQQTPGQGLQFLFEYFSETQRNKGNFPGRFSGRQFSNSRSEMNVSTLELGDSALYLCASIPDLSASYEQYFGPGTRLTVT.